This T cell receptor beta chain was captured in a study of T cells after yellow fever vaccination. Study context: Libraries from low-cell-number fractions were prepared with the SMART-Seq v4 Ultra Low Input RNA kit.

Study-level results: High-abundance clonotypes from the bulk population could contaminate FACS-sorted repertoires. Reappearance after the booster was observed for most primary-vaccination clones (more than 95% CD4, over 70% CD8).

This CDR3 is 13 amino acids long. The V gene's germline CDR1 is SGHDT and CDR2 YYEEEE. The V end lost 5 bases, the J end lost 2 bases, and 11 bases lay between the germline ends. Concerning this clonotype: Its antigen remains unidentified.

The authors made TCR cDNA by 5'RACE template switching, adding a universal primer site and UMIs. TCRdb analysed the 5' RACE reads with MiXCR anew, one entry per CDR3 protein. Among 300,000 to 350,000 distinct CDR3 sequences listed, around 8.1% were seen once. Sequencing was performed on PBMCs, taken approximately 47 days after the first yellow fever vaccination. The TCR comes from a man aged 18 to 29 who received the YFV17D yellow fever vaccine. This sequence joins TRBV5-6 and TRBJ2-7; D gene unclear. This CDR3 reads CASSRPGPYEQYF. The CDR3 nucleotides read TGTGCCAGCAGTCGACCCGGACCCTACGAGCAGTACTTC.